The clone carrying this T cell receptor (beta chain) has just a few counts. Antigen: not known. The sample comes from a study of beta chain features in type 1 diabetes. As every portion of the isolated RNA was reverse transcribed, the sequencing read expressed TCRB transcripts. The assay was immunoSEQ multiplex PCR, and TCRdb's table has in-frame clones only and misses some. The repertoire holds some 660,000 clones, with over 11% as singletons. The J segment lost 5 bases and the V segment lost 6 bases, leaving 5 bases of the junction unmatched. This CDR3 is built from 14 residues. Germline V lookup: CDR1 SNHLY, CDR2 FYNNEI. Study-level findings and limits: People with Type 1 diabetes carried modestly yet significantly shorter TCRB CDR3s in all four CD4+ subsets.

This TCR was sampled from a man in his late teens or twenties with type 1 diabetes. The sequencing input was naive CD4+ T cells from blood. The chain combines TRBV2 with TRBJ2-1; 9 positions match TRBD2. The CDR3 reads CASRRRLADNEQFF. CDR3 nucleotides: TGTGCCAGCAGGCGGCGACTAGCGGACAATGAGCAGTTCTTC.